This T cell receptor beta chain is from a study of response to subunit inactivated influenza vaccine. The study's findings and limits: After each seasonal influenza vaccination, few new T cells are recruited, the authors suggested.

V was clipped by 2 bases and J by 2 bases, with 11 bases between them. The CDR3 spans 15 residues. The germline gives CDR1 MNHEY, CDR2 SVGAGI. A remark on this clonotype: Its antigen is currently unknown.

TCRdb re-called the RT-PCR reads through MiXCR, storing one row per CDR3 protein. The top ten hold 3% of the sample, which has about 500,000 distinct CDR3 sequences, approximately 15% seen once. V gene TRBV6-5 combines with J gene TRBJ2-3; D gene ambiguous. The origin of this receptor is a man in his fifties or sixties who received an inactivated influenza vaccine. The input for sequencing was CD4+ T cells sorted from PBMCs, taken less than 25 months after vaccination. The CDR3 DNA sequence: TGTGCCAGCAGTTACCAGGCAGGTTACACAGATACGCAGTATTTT. Protein product: CASSYQAGYTDTQYF.